In its sample, the clone carrying this T cell receptor (beta chain) was seen a few times. The antigen remains unidentified. This specimen belongs to a study of cytomegalovirus exposure and HLA in healthy donors. Study results and caveats: Other equally common chains were less clonally expanded than HLA-associated TCR beta chains, a later analysis showed.

13 Jbeta primers and 60 Vbeta primers were used for the PCR. Authors' processing steps: Tens of millions of unique TCR beta chains, roughly 10 million shared, were counted in a later analysis. Only in-frame clones appear in the TCRdb table, and some are missing; sequencing was by immunoSEQ multiplex PCR. Clonal size and the V and J genes are those of that table, whereas D and trimming came from the DNA. Found here are about 99,000 clones, about a tenth of them singletons; the top ten hold roughly 5%. The junction had 2 bases not matched to a gene; V was cut back by 8 bases and J by 0 bases. The CDR3 runs to 13 residues. In germline, CDR1 is MNHEY, CDR2 SMNVEV (reference sequence). The donors were healthy bone marrow donors.

This sequence was found in a man aged 40-55 years in good health and CMV-seropositive. What was sequenced was PBMCs. The V gene is TRBV27, the J gene TRBJ2-7; 9 bases map to TRBD1. DNA for the CDR3: TGTGCCAGCGGGACAGGGTCCTCCTACGAGCAGTACTTC. Encoded protein: CASGTGSSYEQYF.